The rows below give T cell receptor beta chains drawn from one sample of a study of blood T cell repertoires in COVID-19. Assay used: immunoSEQ multiplex PCR; TCRdb lists only in-frame clones, some missing. The data hold about 270,000 clones, with about 91% observed a single time. Sequencing input: PBMCs or T cells enriched from blood (not recorded which). These receptors all stem from a man between 35 and 55 years old who had been exposed to COVID-19. CDR3s leave out the opening cysteine and the closing phenylalanine or tryptophan.

V gene: TRBV2; J gene: TRBJ1-2; CDR3 protein: ASSEATGSYGYT
V gene: TRBV2; J gene: TRBJ1-2; CDR3 protein: ASCLGDRDGYT
V gene: TRBV9; J gene: TRBJ1-1; CDR3 protein: ASSLGGDTEAF
V gene: TRBV2; J gene: TRBJ2-6; CDR3 protein: ASMRHGSPGANVLT
V gene: TRBV9; J gene: TRBJ2-2; CDR3 protein: ASSVGKGGTSGPTGELF
V gene: TRBV9; J gene: TRBJ2-5; CDR3 protein: ASSEGTSGRQY
V gene: TRBV15; J gene: TRBJ1-4; CDR3 protein: ATKTDRGGEKLF
V gene: TRBV29-1; J gene: TRBJ1-2; CDR3 protein: SHPANYGYT
V gene: TRBV6-4; J gene: TRBJ2-2; CDR3 protein: ASSGLANTGELF
V gene: TRBV11-2; J gene: TRBJ1-3; CDR3 protein: ASSKGRRTEGDSGNTIY
V gene: TRBV28; J gene: TRBJ2-1; CDR3 protein: ASSSNPGTGYNNEQF
V gene: TRBV11-3; J gene: TRBJ1-3; CDR3 protein: ASSLDRGGLAGNTIY
V gene: TRBV4-3; J gene: TRBJ1-1; CDR3 protein: ASSQEVLGTEAF
V gene: TRBV11-2; J gene: TRBJ1-2; CDR3 protein: ASSAVRGMNTGGYGYT
V gene: TRBV7-4; J gene: TRBJ1-4; CDR3 protein: ASSSVSPDSNEKLF
V gene: TRBV4-1; J gene: TRBJ2-1; CDR3 protein: ASSPTGGSSLDEQF
V gene: TRBV9; J gene: TRBJ2-6; CDR3 protein: ASLSGANVLT
V gene: TRBV30; J gene: TRBJ2-1; CDR3 protein: AWGLAGGAHNEQF
V gene: TRBV19; J gene: TRBJ2-2; CDR3 protein: ASRGGGNTGELF
V gene: TRBV5-1; J gene: TRBJ1-5; CDR3 protein: ASSTGQPNQPQH
V gene: TRBV28; J gene: TRBJ1-6; CDR3 protein: ASSRTGVNSPLH
V gene: TRBV18; J gene: TRBJ1-1; CDR3 protein: ASSTKQGNTEAF
V gene: TRBV28; J gene: TRBJ2-7; CDR3 protein: ASSPAAGALAYEQY
V gene: TRBV9; J gene: TRBJ2-3; CDR3 protein: ASSPGWTSGTDTQY
V gene: TRBV15; J gene: TRBJ1-2; CDR3 protein: ATSRTMARDPT
V gene: TRBV5-6; J gene: TRBJ2-2; CDR3 protein: ASSLRTSGRTGELF
V gene: TRBV6-4; J gene: TRBJ2-7; CDR3 protein: ASSDSRFIDPAGPYEQY
V gene: TRBV27; J gene: TRBJ1-2; CDR3 protein: ASSPSGGGYT
V gene: TRBV9; J gene: TRBJ1-2; CDR3 protein: ASSYRDGYT
V gene: TRBV7-6; J gene: TRBJ2-5; CDR3 protein: ASSLATGEQETQY
V gene: TRBV30; J gene: TRBJ2-1; CDR3 protein: AGTALAEGSYNEQF
V gene: TRBV6-2/TRBV6-3; J gene: TRBJ2-2; CDR3 protein: ASSYSIAAGLHTGELF